These 19 T cell receptor beta chains originate from one sample sequenced in a study of identical twins. TCRdb fed the 5' RACE reads into MiXCR, producing one record per CDR3 protein. The table has some 730,000 distinct CDR3 sequences, approximately 18% seen once; the top ten hold roughly 13%. The data were also submitted as part of a second study, on T cells expressing NK-cell markers.

Input material: PBMCs. The receptor source for this set is a woman between 18 and 29 years old in good health.

This clonotype appeared a few times. The genes are TRBV27 and TRBJ2-3; D unclear. V was shortened by 5 bases and J by 0 bases, with 12 bases between the two germline ends. CDR1 MNHEY and CDR2 SMNVEV come from the germline V gene (reference sequence). This CDR3 contains 15 residues. The DNA for the CDR3 is TGTGCCAGCAGTCGTAGTCCTATGAGCACAGATACGCAGTATTTT. Its translation is CASSRSPMSTDTQYF.

The chain recombines TRBV10-3 with TRBJ2-7; D possibly matches TRBD1 or TRBD2 (5 bases each). This CDR3 is built from 11 residues. The germline V and J ends were trimmed by 8 bases and 0 bases, with 5 bases remaining between them. CDR1 and CDR2 from the germline V gene are ENHRY and SYGVKD. CDR3 amino acids: CAIGTSYEQYF. The CDR3 bases are TGTGCCATCGGGACCTCCTACGAGCAGTACTTC.

This clonotype was counted only a few times. This chain joins TRBV6-2 or TRBV6-3 and TRBJ2-7, with D unclear. The CDR3 consists of 14 residues. Germline V gene sequence: CDR1 MNHEY, CDR2 SVGEGT. With 2 bases removed from V and 1 base from J, the gap between germline ends came to 9 bases. In nucleotides, the CDR3 is TGTGCCAGCAGTTACGTCTGGGATTCCTACGAGCAGTACTTC. Translation: CASSYVWDSYEQYF.

In its sample, this clonotype was seen many times. The CDR3 DNA sequence: TGTGCCAGCAGTTGGCGGGAGACCCAGTACTTC. This encodes CASSWRETQYF. This chain joins TRBV6-2 or TRBV6-3 and TRBJ2-5; D not resolved. The CDR3 is 11 residues long. Trimming cost V 4 bases and J 5 bases, with 5 bases left between them. From germline, CDR1 is MNHEY and CDR2 SVGEGT.

V usage is TRBV20-1 and J usage is TRBJ1-5; 9 bases fit TRBD1. Germline CDR1 DFQATT, CDR2 SNEGSKA (reference sequence). The CDR3 has 15 amino acids. The V gene end was trimmed by 3 bases and the J gene end by 6 bases; junction bases not matched to a gene: 9. Written as DNA, the CDR3 is TGCAGTGCTAGTGCTCGGACAGGGGACGTTCAGCCCCAGCATTTT. Its protein product is CSASARTGDVQPQHF.

This clonotype was detected a few times. The junction shows a germline mismatch at one end, possibly a read error. J is TRBJ1-1 and V is TRBV5-5; D is unclear. This CDR3 spans 13 amino acids. Germline assignment: CDR1 SGHKS and CDR2 YYEKEE (reference sequence). The DNA for the CDR3 is TGTACCAGCAGCGGGCCTCCGGGCACTGAAGCTTTCTTT. Its protein product is CTSSGPPGTEAFF.

The CDR3 spells CSASTVYRTDTQYF. The CDR3 region has the DNA TGCAGTGCTAGCACGGTCTATCGGACAGATACGCAGTATTTT. The chain recombines TRBV20-1 with TRBJ2-3; D is undetermined. The CDR3 has 14 amino acids. V dropped 3 bases and J dropped 3 bases, with 13 bases sitting between them. Germline V gives CDR1 DFQATT, CDR2 SNEGSKA (reference sequence).

This chain joins TRBV25-1 and TRBJ2-5; tentative D call: TRBD1 (5 bases). Per the germline V gene, CDR1 is MGHDK and CDR2 is SYGVNS. V lost 1 base, J lost 7 bases, and 7 bases lay in between. The CDR3 contains 12 residues. CDR3 sequence: CASSEFDRTQYF. The CDR3 region has the DNA TGTGCCAGCAGTGAATTCGACAGGACCCAGTACTTC.

This clonotype appeared many times. CDR3 sequence: CASKSPRGRQETQYF. DNA for the CDR3: TGTGCCAGCAAATCTCCTAGAGGTCGGCAAGAGACCCAGTACTTC. The chain employs TRBV6-2 or TRBV6-3 and TRBJ2-5, with D unclear. Trimming removed 7 bases at V and 2 bases at J, with 17 bases between. CDR3 size: 15 residues. CDR1 is MNHEY and CDR2 is SVGEGT in the germline V gene.

V and J are TRBV5-1 and TRBJ2-5, with unresolved D. CDR3 length equals 16 residues. Per germline, CDR1 SGHRS and CDR2 YFSETQ. The V gene lost 3 bases and the J gene lost 5 bases, with 20 bases spanning the gap. The CDR3: CASSYASGLRLETQYF. In DNA form, the CDR3 reads TGCGCCAGCAGCTATGCTTCGGGCCTTCGATTGGAGACCCAGTACTTC.

The chain joins TRBV29-1 to TRBJ2-1; D not certain. Germline V lookup: CDR1 SQVTM, CDR2 ANQGSEA. The V gene lost 3 bases and the J gene lost 1 base, with 7 bases spanning the gap. This CDR3 spans 13 amino acids. This CDR3 is CSVESVSYNEQFF. In DNA, the CDR3 is TGCAGCGTTGAGAGCGTTTCCTACAATGAGCAGTTCTTC.

This clonotype has more than one count but fewer than ten. V and J are TRBV20-1 and TRBJ2-1; no definite D call. The germline V and J ends were trimmed by 1 base and 12 bases, with 10 bases remaining between them. There are 11 residues in the CDR3. Germline V gene lookup returns CDR1 DFQATT and CDR2 SNEGSKA (reference sequence). The CDR3 sequence: CSARGADGQFF. The CDR3 DNA reads TGCAGTGCTAGAGGGGCCGATGGGCAGTTCTTC.

This clonotype was recorded a few times. The J gene is TRBJ2-1, the V gene TRBV11-2; the D gene could be TRBD1 or TRBD2 (6 bases each). This CDR3 contains 15 residues. Germline values: CDR1 SGHAT, CDR2 FQNNGV. V shed 4 bases and J shed 3 bases, with 13 bases lying between them. CDR3 nucleotide sequence: TGTGCCAGCAGCTCGAGGGGGAGGCTCTACAATGAGCAGTTCTTC. This sequence encodes CASSSRGRLYNEQFF.

This chain joins TRBV7-9 and TRBJ2-7, with 9 positions matching TRBD2. Trimming at V came to 1 base and at J to 0 bases, leaving 7 bases not matched to a gene. The V gene's germline CDR1 is SEHNR and CDR2 FQNEAQ (reference sequence). This CDR3 comprises 17 residues. The CDR3 nucleotides are TGTGCCAGCAGCTTAGGCCTAGCGGGGACCAGCTCCTACGAGCAGTACTTC. Its protein is CASSLGLAGTSSYEQYF.

This clonotype appeared many times. The chain recombines TRBV6-5 with TRBJ2-2; D is ambiguous. V was clipped by 5 bases and J by 6 bases, with 22 bases between them. The CDR3 length is 17 residues. Germline V lookup: CDR1 MNHEY, CDR2 SVGAGI. The CDR3 region has the DNA TGTGCCAGCAGTCTACAGACGGAGTCGGGTGGCCCCGGGGAGCTGTTTTTT. It is translated as CASSLQTESGGPGELFF.

J is TRBJ2-7 and V is TRBV20-1, with TRBD2 matching 9 bases. Looked up from germline, CDR1 is DFQATT and CDR2 is SNEGSKA (reference sequence). The CDR3 is 17 residues long. Trimming at V came to 0 bases and at J to 5 bases, leaving 14 bases not matched to a gene. As DNA, the CDR3 is TGCAGTGCTAGAGATCGAGCATCCGGCGGGGGGGTCCACGAGCAGTACTTC. It specifies CSARDRASGGGVHEQYF.

This clonotype was detected only a few times. CDR3 residues: CSVVEGTGKWEQFF. The DNA of the CDR3 is TGCAGCGTTGTTGAGGGGACAGGCAAATGGGAGCAGTTCTTC. The rearrangement uses TRBV29-1 and TRBJ2-1, with 8 bases matching TRBD1. The germline gives CDR1 SQVTM, CDR2 ANQGSEA. The CDR3 has 14 residues. Unmatched junction bases numbered 12, after V lost 4 bases and J lost 10 bases.

This clonotype has more than one count but fewer than ten. This chain joins TRBV10-3 and TRBJ1-4, with D unclear. The CDR3 has 16 amino acids. V was shortened by 4 bases and J by 0 bases, with 12 bases between the two germline ends. Germline-derived CDR1 and CDR2 are ENHRY and SYGVKD. CDR3 DNA sequence: TGTGCCATCAGTGGAGTCAATCACCCAACTAATGAAAAACTGTTTTTT. Its protein product is CAISGVNHPTNEKLFF.

This clonotype appeared many times. The chain combines TRBV5-4 with TRBJ2-3; D remains ambiguous. Trimming cost V 0 bases and J 4 bases, with 9 bases left between them. The CDR3 loop spans 14 amino acids. CDR1 and CDR2 from the germline V gene are SGHNT and YYREEE (reference sequence). CDR3 loop: CASSLGEEADTQYF. CDR3 DNA: TGTGCCAGCAGCTTGGGTGAGGAAGCAGATACGCAGTATTTT.